This paragraph reports one T cell receptor (beta chain). Its specificity is not known. The data were obtained in a study of T cell responses to AZD1222 COVID-19 vaccine. The overall study: Pooling was applied to second doses at about 4 or about 12 weeks. Study-wide results and caveats: Vaccine-associated CD4 TCRs spanned spike, dominant at 160-218 and 743-854. Clonal diversity was possibly underestimated, and white British individuals and females predominated among donors.

There are 13 residues in the CDR3. The V gene's germline CDR1 is LNHDA and CDR2 SQIVND (reference sequence). V was trimmed by 0 bases and J by 8 bases, leaving 10 bases between them. Here immunoSEQ multiplex PCR was the method, and the copy in TCRdb shows in-frame clones only, minus some. The repertoire consists of about 99,000 clones, with 88% occurring once and the leading ten covering about 2.5%. The source of this sequence is an adult in good health. The input for sequencing was peripheral blood, taken on day 0 of AZD1222 vaccination. The V gene is TRBV19, the J gene TRBJ1-2; D is ambiguous. This CDR3 reads CASSIEGWSGYTF. Here the CDR3 DNA reads TGTGCCAGTAGTATAGAGGGTTGGAGCGGCTACACCTTC.